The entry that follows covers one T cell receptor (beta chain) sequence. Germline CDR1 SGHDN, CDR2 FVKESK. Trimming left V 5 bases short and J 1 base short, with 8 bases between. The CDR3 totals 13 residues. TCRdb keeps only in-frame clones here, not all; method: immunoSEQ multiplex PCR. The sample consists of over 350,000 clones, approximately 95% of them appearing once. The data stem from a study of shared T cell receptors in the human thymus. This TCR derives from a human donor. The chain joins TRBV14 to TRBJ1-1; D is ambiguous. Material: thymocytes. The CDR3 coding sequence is TGTGCCAGCAGCTTCCCAGGGAACACTGAAGCTTTCTTT. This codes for CASSFPGNTEAFF. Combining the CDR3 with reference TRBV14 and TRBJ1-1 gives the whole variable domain EAGVTQFPSHSVIEKGQTVTLRCDPISGHDNLYWYRRVMGKEIKFLLHFVKESKQDESGMPNNRFLAERTGGTYSTLKVQPAELEDSGVYFCASSFPGNTEAFFGQGTRLTVV.